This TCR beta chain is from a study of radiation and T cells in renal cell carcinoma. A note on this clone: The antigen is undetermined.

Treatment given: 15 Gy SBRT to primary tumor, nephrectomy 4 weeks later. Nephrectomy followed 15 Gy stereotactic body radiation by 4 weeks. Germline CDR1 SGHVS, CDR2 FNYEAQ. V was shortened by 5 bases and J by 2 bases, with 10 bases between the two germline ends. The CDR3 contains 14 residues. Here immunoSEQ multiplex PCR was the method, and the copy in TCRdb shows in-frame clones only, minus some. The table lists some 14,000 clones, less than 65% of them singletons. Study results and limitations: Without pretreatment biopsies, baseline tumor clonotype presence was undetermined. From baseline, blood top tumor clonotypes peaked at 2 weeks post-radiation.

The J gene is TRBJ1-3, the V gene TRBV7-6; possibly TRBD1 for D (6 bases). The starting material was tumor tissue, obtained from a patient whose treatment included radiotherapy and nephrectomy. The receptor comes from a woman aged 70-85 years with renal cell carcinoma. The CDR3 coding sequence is TGTGCCAGCAGCACCGGGACACCTGGAAACACCATATATTTT. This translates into CASSTGTPGNTIYF.